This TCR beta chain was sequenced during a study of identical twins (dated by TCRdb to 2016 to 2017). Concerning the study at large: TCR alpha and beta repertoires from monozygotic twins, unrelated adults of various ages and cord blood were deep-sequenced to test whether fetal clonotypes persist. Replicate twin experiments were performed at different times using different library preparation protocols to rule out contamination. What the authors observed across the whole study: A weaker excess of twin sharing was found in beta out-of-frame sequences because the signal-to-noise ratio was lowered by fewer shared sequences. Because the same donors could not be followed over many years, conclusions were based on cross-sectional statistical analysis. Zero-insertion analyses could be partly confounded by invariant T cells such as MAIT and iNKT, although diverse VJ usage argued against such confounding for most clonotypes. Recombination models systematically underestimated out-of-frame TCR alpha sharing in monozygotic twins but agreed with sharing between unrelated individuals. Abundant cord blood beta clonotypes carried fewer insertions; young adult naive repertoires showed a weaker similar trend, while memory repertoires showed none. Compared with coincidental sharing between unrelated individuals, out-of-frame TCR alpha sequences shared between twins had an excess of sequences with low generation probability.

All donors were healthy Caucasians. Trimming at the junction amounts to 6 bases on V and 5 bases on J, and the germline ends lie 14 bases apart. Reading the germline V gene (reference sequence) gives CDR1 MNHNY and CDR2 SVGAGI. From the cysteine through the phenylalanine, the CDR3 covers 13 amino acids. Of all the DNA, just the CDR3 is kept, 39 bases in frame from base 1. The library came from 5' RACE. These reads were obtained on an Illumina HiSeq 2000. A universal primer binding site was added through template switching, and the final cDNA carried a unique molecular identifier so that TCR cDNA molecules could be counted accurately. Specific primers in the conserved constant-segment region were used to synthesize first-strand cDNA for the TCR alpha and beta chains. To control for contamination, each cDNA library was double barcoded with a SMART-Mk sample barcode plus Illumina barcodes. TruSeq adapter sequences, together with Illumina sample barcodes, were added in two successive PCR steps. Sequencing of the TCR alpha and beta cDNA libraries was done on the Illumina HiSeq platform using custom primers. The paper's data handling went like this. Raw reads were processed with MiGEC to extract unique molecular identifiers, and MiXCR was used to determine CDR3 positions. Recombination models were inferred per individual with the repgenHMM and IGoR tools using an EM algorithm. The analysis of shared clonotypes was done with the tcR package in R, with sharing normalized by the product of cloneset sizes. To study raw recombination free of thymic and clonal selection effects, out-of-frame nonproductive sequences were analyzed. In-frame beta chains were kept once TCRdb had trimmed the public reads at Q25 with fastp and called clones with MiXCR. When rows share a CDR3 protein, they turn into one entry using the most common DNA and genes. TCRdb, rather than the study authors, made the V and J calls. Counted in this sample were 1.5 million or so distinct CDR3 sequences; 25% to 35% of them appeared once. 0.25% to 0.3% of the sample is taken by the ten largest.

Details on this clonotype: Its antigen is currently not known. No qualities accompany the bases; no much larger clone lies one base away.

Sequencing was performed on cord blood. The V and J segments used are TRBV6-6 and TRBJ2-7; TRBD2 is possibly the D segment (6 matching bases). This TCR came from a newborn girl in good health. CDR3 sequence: CASRRRGGDEQYF. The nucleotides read TGTGCCAGCAGGCGTCGGGGCGGGGACGAGCAGTACTTC.